The rows below give T cell receptor beta chains drawn from one sample of a study of T cell changes during pregnancy in multiple sclerosis. TCRdb keeps only in-frame clones here, not all; method: immunoSEQ multiplex PCR. The sample has approximately 60,000 clones; around 92% are singletons. The specimen was peripheral blood, collected in the first trimester of pregnancy. The receptors originated from a female donor with multiple sclerosis, enrolled in a pregnancy study. Each CDR3 is given with its conserved first and last residue. Clone sizes are given selectively: once, few, many, or a class where the clone is expanded.

CDR3 length	V gene	clone size	J gene	CDR3 protein
12	TRBV2	.	TRBJ2-5	CASLGEEETQYF
16	TRBV5-1	.	TRBJ1-1	CASSFYTRGTNTEAFF
14	TRBV5-6	.	TRBJ1-1	CASSLGQLNPEAFF
16	TRBV6-1	.	TRBJ2-5	CASSEWGLAGVETQYF
15	TRBV10-3	.	TRBJ2-2	CAISEGQGNVGELFF
16	TRBV9	.	TRBJ2-1	CASSVGQGVGYNEQFF
15	TRBV6-1	.	TRBJ2-3	CASSELAGGPDTQYF
15	TRBV27	.	TRBJ2-7	CASSLTSGSSYEQYF
13	TRBV29-1	.	TRBJ1-4	CSVQADRGEKLFF
15	TRBV2	.	TRBJ1-3	CASSTGTVAGNTIYF
12	TRBV7-3	.	TRBJ2-1	CASSIGTSGQFF
16	TRBV5-1	.	TRBJ2-1	CASSPLQDRDDNEQFF
14	TRBV5-1	once	TRBJ2-1	CASSLTAGGNEQFF
15	TRBV5-6	.	TRBJ1-3	CASSRNRQSGNTIYF
16	TRBV5-4	.	TRBJ1-3	CASSLAGGQSGNTIYF
15	TRBV19	.	TRBJ1-5	CASRITGGSNQPQHF
19	TRBV11-3	.	TRBJ1-2	CASSLEADRITESNYGYTF
14	TRBV2	.	TRBJ2-7	CASSVKGLVYEQYF
14	TRBV6-1	.	TRBJ2-5	CASSTGTLQETQYF
18	TRBV9	once	TRBJ2-2	CATKFQHPGQANTGELFF
12	TRBV5-1	.	TRBJ1-4	CASSYDGEKLFF
15	TRBV19	.	TRBJ2-7	CASSIVGGGSYEQYF
16	TRBV11-3	.	TRBJ2-7	CASSPPRTGAAYEQYF
15	TRBV27	.	TRBJ1-1	CASRPHLGVNTEAFF
14	TRBV6-1	once	TRBJ1-1	CASSEWHENTEAFF
16	TRBV7-9	.	TRBJ2-2	CASSSPSGSGTGELFF
15	TRBV6-5	.	TRBJ1-5	CASTPDIYSNQPQHF
13	TRBV7-9	.	TRBJ1-2	CASSLGVNYGYTF
15	TRBV7-9	.	TRBJ1-3	CASSTDRVSGNTIYF
15	TRBV7-2	.	TRBJ2-7	CASSLAGTGLGEQYF
17	TRBV7-9	.	TRBJ2-1	CASSLKGTGLVTNEQFF
15	TRBV27	few	TRBJ1-3	CASSLSTGSGNTIYF
16	TRBV4-1	.	TRBJ2-1	CASSQDSLALYNEQFF
17	TRBV7-2	.	TRBJ2-1	CASTVLSGIYSYNEQFF
14	TRBV6-6	.	TRBJ1-6	CASSYPGLGSPLHF
14	TRBV7-2	.	TRBJ2-7	CASSLAAPTYEQYF
15	TRBV6-5	.	TRBJ2-7	CASSALSGRAYEQYF
15	TRBV5-5	.	TRBJ1-1	CASSFRGHLNTEAFF
15	TRBV7-2	once	TRBJ1-2	CASSLVDTNNYGYTF
15	TRBV4-3	.	TRBJ2-7	CASSPGTSGPYEQYF
13	TRBV6-5	.	TRBJ1-2	CASTPRGANGYTF
15	TRBV11-2	.	TRBJ1-1	CASSYRGQGSTEAFF
17	TRBV7-9	.	TRBJ2-1	CASSALGAGLSDNEQFF
15	TRBV16	.	TRBJ2-7	CASSQFGTGSGEQYF
18	TRBV5-4	.	TRBJ2-3	CASSFDRPGLSFTDTQYF
15	TRBV7-9	.	TRBJ1-2	CASTQLVEGPPGYTF
17	TRBV9	.	TRBJ1-2	CASSGPGQGSNNYGYTF
13	TRBV13	.	TRBJ2-7	CASSSDRGIEQYF
14	TRBV27	.	TRBJ1-5	CASNGRGSNQPQHF
16	TRBV2	.	TRBJ2-3	CASTEGASDATDTQYF
14	TRBV7-2	.	TRBJ2-7	CASSDRTPTYEQYF